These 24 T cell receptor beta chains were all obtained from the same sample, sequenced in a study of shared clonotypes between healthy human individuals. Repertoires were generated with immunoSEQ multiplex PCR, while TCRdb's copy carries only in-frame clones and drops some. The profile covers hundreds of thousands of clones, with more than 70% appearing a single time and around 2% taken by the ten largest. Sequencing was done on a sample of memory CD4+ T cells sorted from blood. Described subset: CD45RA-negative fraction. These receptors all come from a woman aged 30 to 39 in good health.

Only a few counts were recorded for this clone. The CDR3: CASSLVSGIYGYTF. The CDR3 DNA sequence: TGCGCCAGCAGCTTGGTATCGGGGATCTATGGCTACACCTTC. The chain combines TRBV5-1 with TRBJ1-2; no clear D gene. The V gene's germline CDR1 is SGHRS and CDR2 YFSETQ. The CDR3 length is 14 residues. V lost 0 bases and J lost 4, with 10 bases in between. The variable domain in full, with the rest retrieved from reference TRBV5-1 and TRBJ1-2, is KAGVTQTPRYLIKTRGQQVTLSCSPISGHRSVSWYQQTPGQGLQFLFEYFSETQRNKGNFPGRFSGRQFSNSRSEMNVSTLELGDSALYLCASSLVSGIYGYTFGSGTRLTVV.

For the CDR3, the DNA is TGTGCCAGCACCATGGTGGCGGGAGGAACCTACAATGAGCAGTTCTTC. It encodes CASTMVAGGTYNEQFF. The chain carries TRBV6-6 and TRBJ2-1; 8 bases map to TRBD2. V lost 7 bases and J lost 2; bases outside the gene matches: 10. The CDR3 consists of 16 residues. In germline, CDR1 is MNHNY, CDR2 SVGAGI (reference sequence).

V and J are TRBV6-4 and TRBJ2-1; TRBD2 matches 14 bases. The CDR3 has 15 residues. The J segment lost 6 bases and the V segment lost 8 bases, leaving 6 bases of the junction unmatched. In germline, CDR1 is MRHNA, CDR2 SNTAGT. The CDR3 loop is CASSGLAGASNEQFF. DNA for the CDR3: TGTGCCAGCTCGGGACTAGCGGGAGCATCCAATGAGCAGTTCTTC.

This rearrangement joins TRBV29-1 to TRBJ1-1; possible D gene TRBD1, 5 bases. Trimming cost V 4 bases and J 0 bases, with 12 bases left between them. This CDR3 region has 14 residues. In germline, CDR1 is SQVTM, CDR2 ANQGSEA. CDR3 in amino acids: CSVGNGGVNTEAFF. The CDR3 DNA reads TGCAGCGTTGGAAATGGAGGGGTGAACACTGAAGCTTTCTTT. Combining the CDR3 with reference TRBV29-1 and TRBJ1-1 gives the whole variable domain SAVISQKPSRDICQRGTSLTIQCQVDSQVTMMFWYRQQPGQSLTLIATANQGSEATYESGFVIDKFPISRPNLTFSTLTVSNMSPEDSSIYLCSVGNGGVNTEAFFGQGTRLTVV.

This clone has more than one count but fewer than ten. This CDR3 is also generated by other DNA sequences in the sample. CDR3: CASSLVPGDEQFF. Here the CDR3 DNA reads TGTGCCAGCAGCTTAGTTCCGGGGGATGAGCAGTTCTTC. The V and J genes are TRBV7-2 and TRBJ2-1; D perhaps matches TRBD2 (6 bases). Germline-derived CDR1 and CDR2 are SGHTA and FQGNSA. The CDR3 is 13 amino acids. The V end was cut by 1 base, the J end by 8 bases, with 9 bases between.

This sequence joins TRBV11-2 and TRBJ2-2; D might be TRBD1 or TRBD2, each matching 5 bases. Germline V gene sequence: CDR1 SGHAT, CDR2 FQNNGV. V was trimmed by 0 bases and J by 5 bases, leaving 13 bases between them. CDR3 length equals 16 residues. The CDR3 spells CASSLDNSGATGELFF. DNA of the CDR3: TGTGCCAGCAGCTTAGATAACTCCGGGGCTACCGGGGAGCTGTTTTTT.

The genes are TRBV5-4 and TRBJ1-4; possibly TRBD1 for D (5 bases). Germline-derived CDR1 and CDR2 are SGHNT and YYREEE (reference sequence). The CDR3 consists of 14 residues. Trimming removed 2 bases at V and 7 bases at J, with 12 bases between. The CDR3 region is CASSFGGVGEKLFF. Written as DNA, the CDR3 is TGTGCCAGCAGCTTTGGGGGGGTTGGTGAAAAACTGTTTTTT.

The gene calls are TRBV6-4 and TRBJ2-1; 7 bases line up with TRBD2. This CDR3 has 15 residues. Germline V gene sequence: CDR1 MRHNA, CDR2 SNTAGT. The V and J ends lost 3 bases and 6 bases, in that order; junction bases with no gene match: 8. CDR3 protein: CASSEESGTVNEQFF. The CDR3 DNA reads TGTGCCAGCAGTGAAGAAAGCGGGACTGTCAATGAGCAGTTCTTC.

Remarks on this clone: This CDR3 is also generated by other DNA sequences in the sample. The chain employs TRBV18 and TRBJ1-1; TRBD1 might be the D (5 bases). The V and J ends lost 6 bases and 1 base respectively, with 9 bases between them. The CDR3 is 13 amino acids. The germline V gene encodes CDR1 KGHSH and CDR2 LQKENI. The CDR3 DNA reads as TGTGCCAGCTCGCCGACAGAGAACACTGAAGCTTTCTTT. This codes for CASSPTENTEAFF. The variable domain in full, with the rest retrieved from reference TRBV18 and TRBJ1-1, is NAGVMQNPRHLVRRRGQEARLRCSPMKGHSHVYWYRQLPEEGLKFMVYLQKENIIDESGMPKERFSAEFPKEGPSILRIQQVVRGDSAAYFCASSPTENTEAFFGQGTRLTVV.

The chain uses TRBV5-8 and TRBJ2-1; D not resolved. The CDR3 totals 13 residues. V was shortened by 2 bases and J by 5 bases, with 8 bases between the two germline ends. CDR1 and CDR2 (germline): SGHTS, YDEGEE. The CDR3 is CASSFWGNNEQFF. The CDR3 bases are TGTGCCAGCAGCTTCTGGGGTAACAATGAGCAGTTCTTC.

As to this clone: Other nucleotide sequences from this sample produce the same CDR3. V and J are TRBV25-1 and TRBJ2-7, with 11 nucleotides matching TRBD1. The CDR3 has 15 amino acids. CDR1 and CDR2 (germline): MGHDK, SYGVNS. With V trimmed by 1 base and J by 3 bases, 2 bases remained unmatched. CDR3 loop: CASSESGTGGYEQYF. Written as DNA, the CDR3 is TGTGCCAGCAGTGAATCCGGGACAGGGGGCTACGAGCAGTACTTC.

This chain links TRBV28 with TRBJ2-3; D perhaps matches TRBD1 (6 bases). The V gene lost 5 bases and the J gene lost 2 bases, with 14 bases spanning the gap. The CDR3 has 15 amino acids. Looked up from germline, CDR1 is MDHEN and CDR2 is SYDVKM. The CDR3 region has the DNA TGTGCCAGCAGTCCAGGGGCGGCTAACACAGATACGCAGTATTTT. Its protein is CASSPGAANTDTQYF.

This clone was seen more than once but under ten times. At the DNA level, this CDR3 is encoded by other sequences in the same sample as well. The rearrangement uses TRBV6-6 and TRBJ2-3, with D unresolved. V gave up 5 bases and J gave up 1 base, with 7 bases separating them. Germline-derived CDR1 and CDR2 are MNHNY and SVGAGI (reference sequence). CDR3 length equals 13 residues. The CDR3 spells CASSLPGTDTQYF. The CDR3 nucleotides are TGTGCCAGCAGTCTTCCGGGCACAGATACGCAGTATTTT.

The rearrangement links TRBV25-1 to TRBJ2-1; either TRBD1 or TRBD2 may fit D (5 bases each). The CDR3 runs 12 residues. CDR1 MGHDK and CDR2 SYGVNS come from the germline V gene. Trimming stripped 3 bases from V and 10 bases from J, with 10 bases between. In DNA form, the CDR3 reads TGTGCCAGCAGTGACGGGGCAGAAGAGCAGTTCTTC. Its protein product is CASSDGAEEQFF.

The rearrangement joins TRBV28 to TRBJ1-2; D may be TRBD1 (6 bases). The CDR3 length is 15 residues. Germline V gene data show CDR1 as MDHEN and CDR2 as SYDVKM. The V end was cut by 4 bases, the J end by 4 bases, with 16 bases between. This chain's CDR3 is CASSSDSRPFYGYTF. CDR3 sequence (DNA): TGTGCCAGCAGTTCGGACAGCCGCCCCTTCTATGGCTACACCTTC.

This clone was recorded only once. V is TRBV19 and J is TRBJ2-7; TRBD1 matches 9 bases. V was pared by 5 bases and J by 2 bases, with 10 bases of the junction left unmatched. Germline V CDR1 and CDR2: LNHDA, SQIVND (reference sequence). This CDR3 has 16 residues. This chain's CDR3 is CASSVQGAFVPYEQYF. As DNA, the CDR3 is TGTGCCAGTAGTGTACAGGGGGCCTTCGTCCCCTACGAGCAGTACTTC.

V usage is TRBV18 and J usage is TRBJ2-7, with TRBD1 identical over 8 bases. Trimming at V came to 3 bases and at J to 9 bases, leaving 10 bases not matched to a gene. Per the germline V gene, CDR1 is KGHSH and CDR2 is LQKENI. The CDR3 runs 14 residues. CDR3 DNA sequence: TGTGCCAGCTCACCGGTGGACAGGGCAAGGGGGCAGTACTTC. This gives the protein CASSPVDRARGQYF.

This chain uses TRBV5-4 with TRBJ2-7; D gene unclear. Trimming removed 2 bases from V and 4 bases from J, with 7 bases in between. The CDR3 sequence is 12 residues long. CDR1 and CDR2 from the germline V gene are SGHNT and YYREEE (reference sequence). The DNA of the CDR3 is TGTGCCAGCAGCTTTGACACGTACGAGCAGTACTTC. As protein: CASSFDTYEQYF.

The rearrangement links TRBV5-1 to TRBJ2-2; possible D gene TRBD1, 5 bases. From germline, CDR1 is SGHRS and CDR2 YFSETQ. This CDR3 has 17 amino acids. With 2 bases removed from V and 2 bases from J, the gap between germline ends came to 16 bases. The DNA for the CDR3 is TGCGCCAGCAGCTTAGGTCTGGGTCAGGGAAACACCGGGGAGCTGTTTTTT. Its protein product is CASSLGLGQGNTGELFF. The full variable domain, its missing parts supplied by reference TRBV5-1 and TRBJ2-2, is KAGVTQTPRYLIKTRGQQVTLSCSPISGHRSVSWYQQTPGQGLQFLFEYFSETQRNKGNFPGRFSGRQFSNSRSEMNVSTLELGDSALYLCASSLGLGQGNTGELFFGEGSRLTVL.

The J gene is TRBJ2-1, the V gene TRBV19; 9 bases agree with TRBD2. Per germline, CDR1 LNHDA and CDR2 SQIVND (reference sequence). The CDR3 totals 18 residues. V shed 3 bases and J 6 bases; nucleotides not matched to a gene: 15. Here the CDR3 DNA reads TGTGCCAGTAGTATTTTTAGCGGGAGAATCGTCGGTGGCAATGAGCAGTTCTTC. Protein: CASSIFSGRIVGGNEQFF.

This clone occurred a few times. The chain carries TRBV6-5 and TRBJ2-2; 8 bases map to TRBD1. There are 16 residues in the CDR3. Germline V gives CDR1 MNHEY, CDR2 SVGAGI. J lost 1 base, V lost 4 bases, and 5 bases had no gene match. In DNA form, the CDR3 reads TGTGCCAGCAGTTGGACTGACAGGGGGAACACCGGGGAGCTGTTTTTT. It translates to CASSWTDRGNTGELFF.

The CDR3 region is CASTRATSGSIATQYF. CDR3 coding DNA: TGTGCCAGCACCCGTGCGACTAGCGGGAGCATAGCTACGCAGTATTTT. The chain couples TRBV28 to TRBJ2-3; 12 bases align to TRBD2. V was clipped by 7 bases and J by 8 bases; unmatched bases: 13. The CDR3 loop spans 16 amino acids. Germline CDR1 reads MDHEN; CDR2 reads SYDVKM.

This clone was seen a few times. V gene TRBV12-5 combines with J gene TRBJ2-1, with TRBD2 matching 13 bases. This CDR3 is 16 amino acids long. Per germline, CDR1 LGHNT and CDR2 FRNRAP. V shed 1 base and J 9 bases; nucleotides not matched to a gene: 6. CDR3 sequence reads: CASGLGTSGSGIEQFF. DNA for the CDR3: TGTGCTAGTGGTTTGGGGACTAGCGGGAGTGGGATTGAGCAGTTCTTC.

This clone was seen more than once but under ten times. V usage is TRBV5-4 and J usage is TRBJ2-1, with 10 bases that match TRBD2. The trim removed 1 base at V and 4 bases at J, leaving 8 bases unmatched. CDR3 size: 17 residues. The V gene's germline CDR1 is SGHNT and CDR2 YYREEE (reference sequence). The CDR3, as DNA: TGTGCCAGCAGCTTGTCTCTGAGGACTAGCGGTTACAATGAGCAGTTCTTC. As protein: CASSLSLRTSGYNEQFF.